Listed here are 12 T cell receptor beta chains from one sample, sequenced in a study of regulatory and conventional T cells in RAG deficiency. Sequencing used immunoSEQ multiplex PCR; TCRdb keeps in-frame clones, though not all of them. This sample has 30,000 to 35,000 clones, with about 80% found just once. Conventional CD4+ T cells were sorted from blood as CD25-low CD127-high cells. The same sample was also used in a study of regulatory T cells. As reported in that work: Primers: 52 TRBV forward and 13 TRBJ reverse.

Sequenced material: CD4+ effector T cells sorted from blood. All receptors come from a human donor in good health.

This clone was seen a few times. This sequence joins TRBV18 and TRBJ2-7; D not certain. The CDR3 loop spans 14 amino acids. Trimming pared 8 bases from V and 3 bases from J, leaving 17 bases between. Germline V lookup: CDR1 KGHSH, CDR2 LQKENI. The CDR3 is CASAREFGIYEQYF. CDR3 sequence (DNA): TGTGCCAGCGCAAGGGAATTCGGTATCTACGAGCAGTACTTC. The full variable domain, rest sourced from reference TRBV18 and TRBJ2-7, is NAGVMQNPRHLVRRRGQEARLRCSPMKGHSHVYWYRQLPEEGLKFMVYLQKENIIDESGMPKERFSAEFPKEGPSILRIQQVVRGDSAAYFCASAREFGIYEQYFGPGTRLTVT.

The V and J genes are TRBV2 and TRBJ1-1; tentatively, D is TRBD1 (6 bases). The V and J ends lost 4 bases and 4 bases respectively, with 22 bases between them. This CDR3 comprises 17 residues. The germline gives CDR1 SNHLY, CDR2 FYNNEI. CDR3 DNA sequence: TGTGCCAGCAGTGTCGCCCCTCGGTCCAGGGGAAGCACTGAAGCTTTCTTT. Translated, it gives CASSVAPRSRGSTEAFF.

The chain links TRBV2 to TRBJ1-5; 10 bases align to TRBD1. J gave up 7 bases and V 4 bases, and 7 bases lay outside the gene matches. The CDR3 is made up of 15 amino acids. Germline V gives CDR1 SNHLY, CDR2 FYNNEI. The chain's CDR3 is CASSAPDRGVQPQHF. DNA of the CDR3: TGTGCCAGCAGTGCCCCGGACAGGGGGGTACAGCCCCAGCATTTT.

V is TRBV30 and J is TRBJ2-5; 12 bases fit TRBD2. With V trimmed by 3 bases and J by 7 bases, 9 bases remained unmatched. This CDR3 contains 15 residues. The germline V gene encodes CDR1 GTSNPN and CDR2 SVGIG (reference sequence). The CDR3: CAWRRTSGGSLTQYF. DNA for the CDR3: TGTGCCTGGAGGAGAACTAGCGGGGGGAGTTTGACCCAGTACTTC.

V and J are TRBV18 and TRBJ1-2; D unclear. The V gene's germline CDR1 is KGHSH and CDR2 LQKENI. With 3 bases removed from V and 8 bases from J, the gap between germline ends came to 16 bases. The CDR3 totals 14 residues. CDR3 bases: TGTGCCAGCTCACCTGGGCTCCCACAGTCCGGCTACACCTTC. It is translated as CASSPGLPQSGYTF.

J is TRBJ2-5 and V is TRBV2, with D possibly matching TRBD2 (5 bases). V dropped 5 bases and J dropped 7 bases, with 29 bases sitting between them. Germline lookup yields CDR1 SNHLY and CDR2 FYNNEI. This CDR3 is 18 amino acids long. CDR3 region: CASSRRWDLAGRMGTQYF. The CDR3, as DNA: TGTGCCAGCAGTCGTAGATGGGATTTGGCGGGTAGAATGGGGACCCAGTACTTC.

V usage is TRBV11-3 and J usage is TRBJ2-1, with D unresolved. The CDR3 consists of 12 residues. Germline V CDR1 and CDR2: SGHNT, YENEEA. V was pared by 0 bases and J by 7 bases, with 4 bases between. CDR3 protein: CASSLDGNEQFF. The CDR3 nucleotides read TGTGCCAGCAGCTTAGACGGGAATGAGCAGTTCTTC.

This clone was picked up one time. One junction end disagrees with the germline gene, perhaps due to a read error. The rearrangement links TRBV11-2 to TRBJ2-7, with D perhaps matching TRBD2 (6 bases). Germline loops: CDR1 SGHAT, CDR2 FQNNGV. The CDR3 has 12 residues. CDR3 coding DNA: TGTGCCAGCAGCTCCCCGGGTGGGACTTCCCACTTC. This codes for CASSSPGGTSHF. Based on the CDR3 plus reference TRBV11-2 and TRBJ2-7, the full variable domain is EAGVAQSPRYKIIEKRQSVAFWCNPISGHATLYWYQQILGQGPKLLIQFQNNGVVDDSQLPKDRFSAERLKGVDSTLKIQPAKLEDSAVYLCASSSPGGTSHFGPGTRLTVT.

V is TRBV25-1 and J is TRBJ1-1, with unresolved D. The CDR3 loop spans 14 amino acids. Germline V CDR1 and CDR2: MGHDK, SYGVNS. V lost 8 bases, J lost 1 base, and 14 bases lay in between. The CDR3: CASSLSNPNTEAFF. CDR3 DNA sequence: TGTGCCAGCTCCCTATCGAACCCGAACACTGAAGCTTTCTTT.

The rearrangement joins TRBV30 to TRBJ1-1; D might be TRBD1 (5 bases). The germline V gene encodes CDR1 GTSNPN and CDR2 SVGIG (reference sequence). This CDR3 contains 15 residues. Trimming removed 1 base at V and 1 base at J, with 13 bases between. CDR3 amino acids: CAWSAAGTENTEAFF. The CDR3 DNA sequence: TGTGCCTGGAGTGCCGCCGGGACGGAGAACACTGAAGCTTTCTTT.

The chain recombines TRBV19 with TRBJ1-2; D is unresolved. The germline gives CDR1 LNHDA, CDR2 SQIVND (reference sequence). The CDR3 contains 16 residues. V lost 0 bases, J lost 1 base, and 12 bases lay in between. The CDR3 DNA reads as TGTGCCAGTAGTATAGATCATTTACAGTTTAACTATGGCTACACCTTC. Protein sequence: CASSIDHLQFNYGYTF.

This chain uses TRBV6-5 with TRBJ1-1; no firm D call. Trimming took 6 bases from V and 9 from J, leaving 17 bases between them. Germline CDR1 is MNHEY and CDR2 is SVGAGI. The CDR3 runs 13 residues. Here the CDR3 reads CASRQGSSAKAFF. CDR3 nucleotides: TGTGCCAGCAGACAAGGGTCCTCTGCAAAAGCTTTCTTT.